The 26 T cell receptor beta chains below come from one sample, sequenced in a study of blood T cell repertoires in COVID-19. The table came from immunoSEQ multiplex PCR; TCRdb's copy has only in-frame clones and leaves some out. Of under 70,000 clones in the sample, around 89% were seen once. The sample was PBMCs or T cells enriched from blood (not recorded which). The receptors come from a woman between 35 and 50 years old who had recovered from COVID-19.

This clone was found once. The CDR3 is CASSFGGDTGELFF. CDR3 nucleotides: TGTGCCAGCAGTTTTGGGGGGGACACCGGGGAGCTGTTTTTT. V usage is TRBV2 and J usage is TRBJ2-2, with 7 nucleotides matching TRBD2. Per the germline V gene, CDR1 is SNHLY and CDR2 is FYNNEI. Trimming cost V 5 bases and J 3 bases; bases outside gene matches: 3. The CDR3 is 14 amino acids.

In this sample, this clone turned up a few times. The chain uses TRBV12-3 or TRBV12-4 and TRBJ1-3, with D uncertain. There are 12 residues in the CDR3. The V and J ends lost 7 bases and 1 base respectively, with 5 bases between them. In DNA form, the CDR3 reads TGTGCCAGCAAGAGGTCTGGAAACACCATATATTTT. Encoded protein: CASKRSGNTIYF.

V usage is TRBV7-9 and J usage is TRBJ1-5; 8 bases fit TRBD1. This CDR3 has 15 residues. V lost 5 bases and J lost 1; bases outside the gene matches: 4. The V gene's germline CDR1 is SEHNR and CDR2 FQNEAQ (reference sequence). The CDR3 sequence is CASSTGQASNQPQHF. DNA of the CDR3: TGTGCCAGCAGCACGGGACAGGCGAGCAATCAGCCCCAGCATTTT.

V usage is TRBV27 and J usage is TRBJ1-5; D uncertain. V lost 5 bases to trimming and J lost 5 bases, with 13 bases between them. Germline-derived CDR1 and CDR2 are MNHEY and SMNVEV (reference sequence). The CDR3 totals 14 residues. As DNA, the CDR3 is TGTGCCAGCAGTCCTTCGACACCATATCAGCCCCAGCATTTT. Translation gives CASSPSTPYQPQHF.

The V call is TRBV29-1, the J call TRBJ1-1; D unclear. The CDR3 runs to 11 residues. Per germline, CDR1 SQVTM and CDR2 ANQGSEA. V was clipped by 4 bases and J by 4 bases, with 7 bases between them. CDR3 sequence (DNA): TGCAGCGTTGCTAATACCACTGAAGCTTTCTTT. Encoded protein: CSVANTTEAFF.

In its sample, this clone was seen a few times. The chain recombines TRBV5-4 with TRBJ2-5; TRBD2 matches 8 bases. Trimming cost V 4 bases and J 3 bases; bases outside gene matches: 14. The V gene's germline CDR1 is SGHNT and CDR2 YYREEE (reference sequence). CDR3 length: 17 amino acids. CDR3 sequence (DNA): TGTGCCAGCAGCCGTACCCGCCTGACTAGCGTGAAAGAGACCCAGTACTTC. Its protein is CASSRTRLTSVKETQYF.

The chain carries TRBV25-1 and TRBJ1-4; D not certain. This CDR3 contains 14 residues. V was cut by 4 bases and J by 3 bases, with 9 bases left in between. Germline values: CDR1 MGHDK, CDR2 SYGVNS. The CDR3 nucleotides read TGTGCCAGCAGTGTAGGAGGCCCTAATGAAAAACTGTTTTTT. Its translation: CASSVGGPNEKLFF. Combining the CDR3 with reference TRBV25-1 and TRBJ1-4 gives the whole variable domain EADIYQTPRYLVIGTGKKITLECSQTMGHDKMYWYQQDPGMELHLIHYSYGVNSTEKGDLSSESTVSRIRTEHFPLTLESARPSHTSQYLCASSVGGPNEKLFFGSGTQLSVL.

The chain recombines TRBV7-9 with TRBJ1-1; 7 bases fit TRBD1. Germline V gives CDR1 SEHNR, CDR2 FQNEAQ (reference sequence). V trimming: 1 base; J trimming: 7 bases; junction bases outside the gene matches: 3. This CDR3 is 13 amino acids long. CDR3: CASSLGGTDEAFF. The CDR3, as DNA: TGTGCCAGCAGCTTAGGGGGGACAGATGAAGCTTTCTTT.

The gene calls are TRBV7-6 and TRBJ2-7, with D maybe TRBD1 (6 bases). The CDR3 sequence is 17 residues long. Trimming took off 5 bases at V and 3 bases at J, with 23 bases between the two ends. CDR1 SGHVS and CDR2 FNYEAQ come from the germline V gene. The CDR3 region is CASSPRLGRTEGYEQYF. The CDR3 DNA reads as TGTGCCAGCAGCCCCCGTTTGGGCCGGACAGAAGGCTACGAGCAGTACTTC.

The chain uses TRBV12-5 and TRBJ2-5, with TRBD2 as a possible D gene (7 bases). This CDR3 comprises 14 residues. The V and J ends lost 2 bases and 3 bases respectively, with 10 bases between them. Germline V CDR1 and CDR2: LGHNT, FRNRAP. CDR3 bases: TGTGCTAGTGGTTTGACAGGGAGGGAAGAGACCCAGTACTTC. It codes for CASGLTGREETQYF.

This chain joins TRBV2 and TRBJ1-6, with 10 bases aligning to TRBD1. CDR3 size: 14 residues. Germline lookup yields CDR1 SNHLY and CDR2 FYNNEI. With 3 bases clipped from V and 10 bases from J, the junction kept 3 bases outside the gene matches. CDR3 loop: CASSDGTGVSPLHF. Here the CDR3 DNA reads TGTGCCAGCAGTGATGGGACAGGGGTATCACCCCTCCACTTT.

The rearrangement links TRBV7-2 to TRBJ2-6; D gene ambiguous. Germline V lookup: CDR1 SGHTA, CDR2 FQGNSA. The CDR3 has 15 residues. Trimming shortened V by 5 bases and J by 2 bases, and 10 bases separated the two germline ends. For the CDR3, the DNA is TGTGCCAGCAGCCCCCCGTCCGCTGGGGCCAACGTCCTGACTTTC. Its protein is CASSPPSAGANVLTF.

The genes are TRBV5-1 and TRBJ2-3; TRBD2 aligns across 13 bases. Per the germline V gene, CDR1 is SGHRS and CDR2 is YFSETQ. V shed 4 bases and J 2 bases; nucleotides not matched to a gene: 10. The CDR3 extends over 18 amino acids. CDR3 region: CASSPRTSGGLYTDTQYF. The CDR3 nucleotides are TGCGCCAGCAGCCCTCGGACTAGCGGGGGCCTATACACAGATACGCAGTATTTT.

The CDR3 protein is CASSIEGHRYSNQPQHF. CDR3 bases: TGTGCCAGTAGTATAGAGGGACACCGCTATAGCAATCAGCCCCAGCATTTT. This rearrangement joins TRBV19 to TRBJ1-5; maybe TRBD1 (6 bases). Trimming cost V 0 bases and J 0 bases, with 12 bases left between them. Germline V gives CDR1 LNHDA, CDR2 SQIVND (reference sequence). The CDR3 length is 17 residues.

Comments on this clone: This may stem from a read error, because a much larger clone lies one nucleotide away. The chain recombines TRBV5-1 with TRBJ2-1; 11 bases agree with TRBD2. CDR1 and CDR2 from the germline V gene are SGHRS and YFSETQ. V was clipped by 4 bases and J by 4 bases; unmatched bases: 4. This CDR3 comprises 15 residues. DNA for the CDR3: TGCGCCAGCAGCCTTAGCGGGGGGGCTTACAATGAGCAGTTCTTC. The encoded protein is CASSLSGGAYNEQFF.

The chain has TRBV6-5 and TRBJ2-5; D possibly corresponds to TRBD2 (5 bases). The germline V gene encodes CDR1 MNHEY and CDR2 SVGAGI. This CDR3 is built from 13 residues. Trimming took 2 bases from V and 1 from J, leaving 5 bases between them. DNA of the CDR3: TGTGCCAGCAGTTACCGGGGCCAAGAGACCCAGTACTTC. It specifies CASSYRGQETQYF.

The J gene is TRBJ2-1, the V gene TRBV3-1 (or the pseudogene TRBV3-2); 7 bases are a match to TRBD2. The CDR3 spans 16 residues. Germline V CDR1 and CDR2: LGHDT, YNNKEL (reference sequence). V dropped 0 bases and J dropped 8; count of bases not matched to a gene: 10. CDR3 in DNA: TGTGCCAGCAGCCAAGATCCCCGACTAGCCCTCGATGAGCAGTTCTTC. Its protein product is CASSQDPRLALDEQFF.

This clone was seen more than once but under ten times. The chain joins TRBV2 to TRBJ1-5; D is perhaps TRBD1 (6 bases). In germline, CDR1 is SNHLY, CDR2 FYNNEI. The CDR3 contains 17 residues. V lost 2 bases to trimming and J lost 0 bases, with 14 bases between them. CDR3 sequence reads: CASSERGGDYSNQPQHF. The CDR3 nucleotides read TGTGCCAGCAGTGAAAGGGGGGGAGATTATAGCAATCAGCCCCAGCATTTT.

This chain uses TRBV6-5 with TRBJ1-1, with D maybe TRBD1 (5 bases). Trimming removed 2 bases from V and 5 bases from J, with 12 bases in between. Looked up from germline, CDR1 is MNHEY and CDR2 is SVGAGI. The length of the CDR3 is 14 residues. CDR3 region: CASSYGPGTTEAFF. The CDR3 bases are TGTGCCAGCAGTTACGGGCCAGGGACTACTGAAGCTTTCTTT.

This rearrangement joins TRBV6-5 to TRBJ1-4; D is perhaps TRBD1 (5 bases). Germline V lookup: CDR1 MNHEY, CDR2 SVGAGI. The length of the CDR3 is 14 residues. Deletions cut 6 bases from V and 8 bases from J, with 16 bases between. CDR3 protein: CASSPDTKREKLFF. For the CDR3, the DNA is TGTGCCAGCAGCCCGGACACGAAGAGGGAAAAACTGTTTTTT.

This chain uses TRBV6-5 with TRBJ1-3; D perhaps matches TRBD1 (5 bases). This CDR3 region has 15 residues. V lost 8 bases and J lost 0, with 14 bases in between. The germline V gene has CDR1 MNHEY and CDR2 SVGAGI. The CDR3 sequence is CASGRQFSSGNTIYF. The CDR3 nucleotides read TGTGCCAGCGGAAGACAGTTCTCCTCTGGAAACACCATATATTTT.

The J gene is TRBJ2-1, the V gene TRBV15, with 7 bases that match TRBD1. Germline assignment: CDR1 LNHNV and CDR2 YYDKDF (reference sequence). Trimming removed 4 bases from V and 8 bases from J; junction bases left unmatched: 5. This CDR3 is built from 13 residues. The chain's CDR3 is CATSTNRGDEQFF. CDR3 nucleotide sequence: TGTGCCACCAGCACAAACAGGGGCGATGAGCAGTTCTTC. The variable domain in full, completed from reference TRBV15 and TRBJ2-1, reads DAMVIQNPRYQVTQFGKPVTLSCSQTLNHNVMYWYQQKSSQAPKLLFHYYDKDFNNEADTPDNFQSRRPNTSFCFLDIRSPGLGDTAMYLCATSTNRGDEQFFGPGTRLTVL.

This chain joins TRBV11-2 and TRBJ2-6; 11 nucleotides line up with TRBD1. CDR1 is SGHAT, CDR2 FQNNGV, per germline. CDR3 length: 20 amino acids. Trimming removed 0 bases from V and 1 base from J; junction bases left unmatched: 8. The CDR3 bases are TGTGCCAGCAGCTTAGAGCGCTTCGGGACAGGGGGATCTGGGGCCAACGTCCTGACTTTC. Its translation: CASSLERFGTGGSGANVLTF.

The CDR3 is CASKLQGALDYGYTF. In nucleotides, the CDR3 is TGTGCCTCGAAATTGCAAGGGGCTTTGGACTATGGCTACACCTTC. V gene TRBV6-5 combines with J gene TRBJ1-2; TRBD1 is a possible D gene (5 bases). The CDR3 length is 15 residues. Trimming pared 11 bases from V and 3 bases from J, leaving 22 bases between. The V gene's germline CDR1 is MNHEY and CDR2 SVGAGI.

The CDR3 here is CASRAAPGLNSPLHF. The CDR3 DNA follows: TGTGCCAGCAGAGCGGCGCCCGGGCTGAATTCACCCCTCCACTTT. This chain uses TRBV6-5 with TRBJ1-6; no firm D call. CDR3 length: 15 residues. From germline, CDR1 is MNHEY and CDR2 SVGAGI. Trimming took off 6 bases at V and 7 bases at J, with 16 bases between the two ends.

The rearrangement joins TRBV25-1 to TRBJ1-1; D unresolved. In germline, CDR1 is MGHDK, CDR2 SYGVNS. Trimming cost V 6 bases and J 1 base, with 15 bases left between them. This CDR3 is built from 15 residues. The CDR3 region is CASRLSHRENTEAFF. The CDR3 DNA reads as TGTGCCAGCAGGCTCTCTCATCGGGAGAACACTGAAGCTTTCTTT.